The 23 T cell receptor beta chains reported below all come from one sample, sequenced in a study of beta chain features in type 1 diabetes. The isolated RNA, all of it, was reverse transcribed, so expressed TCRB transcripts were what got sequenced. Produced via immunoSEQ multiplex PCR; TCRdb's table is partial and in-frame only. The data hold 350,000 to 400,000 clones, with about 15% observed a single time. Sequenced material: naive CD4+ T cells from blood. These receptors came from a woman under 30 in good health.

This clone was detected only a few times. The chain joins TRBV30 to TRBJ2-1, with 9 bases aligning to TRBD2. CDR1 is GTSNPN and CDR2 is SVGIG in the germline V gene (reference sequence). The CDR3 contains 17 residues. Trimming at V came to 2 bases and at J to 0 bases, leaving 8 bases not matched to a gene. The CDR3 nucleotides read TGTGCCTGGAGTCCCGGGACTAGCCGAAACTCCTACAATGAGCAGTTCTTC. It is translated as CAWSPGTSRNSYNEQFF.

This clone was recorded a few times. The J gene is TRBJ2-1, the V gene TRBV2; the match to TRBD2 covers 10 bases. CDR1 and CDR2 from the germline V gene are SNHLY and FYNNEI. The CDR3 loop spans 14 amino acids. Germline trimming cut 6 bases from V and 5 bases from J; bases unmatched to any gene: 4. The CDR3 DNA reads as TGTGCCAGCAGACAAGCGGGAGGGCACAATGAGCAGTTCTTC. Translated: CASRQAGGHNEQFF.

Only a few counts were recorded for this clone. The rearrangement uses TRBV18 and TRBJ2-7, with D tentatively TRBD1 (5 bases). The germline CDR1 and CDR2 sequences are KGHSH and LQKENI. The CDR3 has 14 amino acids. V lost 5 bases to trimming and J lost 2 bases, with 13 bases between them. The chain's CDR3 is CASSWVDSTYEQYF. Here the CDR3 DNA reads TGTGCCAGCTCATGGGTCGACAGCACCTACGAGCAGTACTTC.

The chain carries TRBV5-6 and TRBJ2-7, with 8 nucleotides matching TRBD2. This CDR3 region has 15 residues. The germline CDR1 and CDR2 sequences are SGHDT and YYEEEE. J was trimmed by 1 base and V by 6 bases; bases with no gene match: 9. The CDR3: CASTTSGSLSYEQYF. The DNA for the CDR3 is TGTGCCAGCACTACAAGCGGGAGTTTATCCTACGAGCAGTACTTC.

V usage is TRBV6-1 and J usage is TRBJ2-6; D might be TRBD1 (5 bases). The V end lost 2 bases, the J end lost 3 bases, and 11 bases lay between the germline ends. CDR3 size: 16 residues. Germline assignment: CDR1 MNHNS and CDR2 SASEGT. The CDR3 DNA is TGTGCCAGCAGTGAATGGGGCAGGGTTGGGGCCAACGTCCTGACTTTC. Residues: CASSEWGRVGANVLTF.

This clone came up a few times. This chain joins TRBV7-9 and TRBJ2-7, with D maybe TRBD2 (6 bases). Germline values: CDR1 SEHNR, CDR2 FQNEAQ (reference sequence). This CDR3 region has 15 residues. Trimming removed 3 bases from V and 0 bases from J, with 12 bases in between. CDR3 bases: TGTGCCAGCAGCTTGTTAGCGGATCGCTCCTACGAGCAGTACTTC. Translation: CASSLLADRSYEQYF. Combining the CDR3 with reference TRBV7-9 and TRBJ2-7 gives the whole variable domain DTGVSQNPRHKITKRGQNVTFRCDPISEHNRLYWYRQTLGQGPEFLTYFQNEAQLEKSRLLSDRFSAERPKGSFSTLEIQRTEQGDSAMYLCASSLLADRSYEQYFGPGTRLTVT.

The rearrangement joins TRBV14 to TRBJ2-5; a weak D match, TRBD2 (6 bases). Trimming removed 0 bases at V and 2 bases at J, with 13 bases between. The germline V gene encodes CDR1 SGHDN and CDR2 FVKESK. The CDR3 is made up of 16 amino acids. The CDR3 coding sequence is TGTGCCAGCAGCCAAGATTGGGGGGACTTACAAGAGACCCAGTACTTC. It specifies CASSQDWGDLQETQYF.

This chain connects TRBV14 to TRBJ2-3, with TRBD2 matching over 10 bases. V lost 1 base and J lost 14; bases outside the gene matches: 6. The CDR3 is made up of 13 amino acids. Germline V gene data show CDR1 as SGHDN and CDR2 as FVKESK. The chain's CDR3 is CASSQVSGRAAYF. The CDR3 coding sequence is TGTGCCAGCAGCCAAGTAAGCGGGAGGGCCGCGTATTTT.

V usage is TRBV7-9 and J usage is TRBJ2-5, with 9 bases lining up with TRBD1. The germline V gene has CDR1 SEHNR and CDR2 FQNEAQ (reference sequence). V shed 5 bases and J 4 bases; nucleotides not matched to a gene: 5. The CDR3 extends over 14 amino acids. The CDR3 sequence is CASSRGQGPETQYF. The CDR3 DNA follows: TGTGCCAGCAGCAGGGGACAGGGCCCAGAGACCCAGTACTTC.

The sample holds a few counts of this clone. The chain uses TRBV28 and TRBJ2-7; TRBD1 agrees at 9 bases. The CDR3 consists of 15 residues. Trimming removed 7 bases from V and 6 bases from J; junction bases left unmatched: 13. In germline, CDR1 is MDHEN, CDR2 SYDVKM. The CDR3 loop reads CASIVGGTGYSEQYF. The CDR3 nucleotides are TGTGCCAGCATCGTAGGGGGGACAGGGTACTCCGAGCAGTACTTC.

The chain has TRBV9 and TRBJ1-3, with D uncertain. Germline CDR1 is SGDLS and CDR2 is YYNGEE. The CDR3 runs 14 residues. V lost 2 bases to trimming and J lost 8 bases, with 14 bases between them. The CDR3 region is CASSVPKKRDTIYF. The CDR3, as DNA: TGTGCCAGCAGCGTCCCCAAAAAGCGGGACACCATATATTTT.

This clone has just a few counts. The V call is TRBV20-1, the J call TRBJ2-7; TRBD1 agrees at 7 bases. Unmatched junction bases numbered 3, after V lost 5 bases and J lost 5 bases. The CDR3 loop spans 11 amino acids. Germline loops: CDR1 DFQATT, CDR2 SNEGSKA (reference sequence). CDR3 sequence (DNA): TGCAGTGCTTTCGACAGGGACGAGCAGTACTTC. Amino acid sequence: CSAFDRDEQYF.

A few counts support this clone. This CDR3 reads CASSPRQVDYNEQFF. CDR3 DNA sequence: TGTGCCAGCAGCCCAAGACAGGTAGACTACAATGAGCAGTTCTTC. The chain recombines TRBV6-5 with TRBJ2-1, with D perhaps matching TRBD1 (6 bases). The V end was cut by 6 bases, the J end by 3 bases, with 15 bases between. Germline CDR1 and CDR2: MNHEY and SVGAGI. This CDR3 comprises 15 residues.

The chain has TRBV29-1 and TRBJ2-3, with D perhaps matching TRBD2 (5 bases). Trimming took off 4 bases at V and 3 bases at J, with 11 bases between the two ends. Per germline, CDR1 SQVTM and CDR2 ANQGSEA. This CDR3 has 13 residues. The chain's CDR3 is CSVAGRLTDTQYF. The CDR3 nucleotides are TGCAGCGTTGCGGGAAGACTGACAGATACGCAGTATTTT.

This clone has more than one count but fewer than ten. This chain links TRBV30 with TRBJ2-7; TRBD2 is a possible D gene (5 bases). Trimming cost V 1 base and J 3 bases, with 16 bases left between them. This CDR3 region has 15 residues. Looked up from germline, CDR1 is GTSNPN and CDR2 is SVGIG (reference sequence). The CDR3 nucleotides read TGTGCCTGGAGTGGGGCCCAAGCGGCCTACTACGAGCAGTACTTC. Protein: CAWSGAQAAYYEQYF.

The J gene is TRBJ2-1, the V gene TRBV10-3, with D possibly matching TRBD1 (6 bases). The germline V gene encodes CDR1 ENHRY and CDR2 SYGVKD. The ends were cut back, 5 bases at V and 9 bases at J, with 11 bases in the middle. This CDR3 comprises 12 residues. The CDR3 sequence is CAISSTGTEQFF. The CDR3 coding sequence is TGTGCCATCAGTTCAACAGGGACTGAGCAGTTCTTC.

The CDR3 sequence: CASSSFGRGTGELFF. The CDR3 DNA reads as TGTGCCAGCAGTTCCTTTGGGAGAGGCACCGGGGAGCTGTTTTTT. The gene calls are TRBV2 and TRBJ2-2; tentatively, D is TRBD2 (5 bases). The CDR3 loop spans 15 amino acids. Germline-derived CDR1 and CDR2 are SNHLY and FYNNEI. V lost 5 bases, J lost 4 bases, and 14 bases lay in between.

This clone was counted only a few times. The rearrangement uses TRBV12-5 and TRBJ2-1; weak D call: TRBD2 (5 bases). The germline V gene has CDR1 LGHNT and CDR2 FRNRAP. The CDR3 is made up of 14 amino acids. V lost 5 bases to trimming and J lost 4 bases, with 12 bases between them. CDR3 region: CASGPLDQYNEQFF. For the CDR3, the DNA is TGTGCTAGTGGTCCACTAGACCAATACAATGAGCAGTTCTTC.

This clone was picked up a small number of times. The CDR3 nucleotides read TGTGCCAGCAGCCAAAGCGGGGACACTGAAGCTTTCTTT. Residues: CASSQSGDTEAFF. This chain links TRBV7-8 with TRBJ1-1; D remains unclear. The CDR3 totals 13 residues. CDR1 is SGHVS and CDR2 is FQNEAQ in the germline V gene. V lost 5 bases to trimming and J lost 3 bases, with 10 bases between them.

This clone was counted a few times. The rearrangement uses TRBV30 and TRBJ2-5, with a weak D call TRBD1 (7 bases). The V gene lost 7 bases and the J gene lost 6 bases, with 15 bases spanning the gap. The CDR3 covers 12 residues. Germline V gives CDR1 GTSNPN, CDR2 SVGIG (reference sequence). CDR3 protein: CASTGDWKTQYF. DNA of the CDR3: TGTGCCTCTACAGGGGACTGGAAGACCCAGTACTTC.

V usage is TRBV28 and J usage is TRBJ1-2; maybe TRBD1 (6 bases). Germline V gives CDR1 MDHEN, CDR2 SYDVKM. V gave up 2 bases and J gave up 7 bases, with 11 bases separating them. The CDR3 consists of 13 residues. The CDR3 loop reads CASSLTGKGGYTF. In nucleotides, the CDR3 is TGTGCCAGCAGTTTAACAGGGAAAGGTGGCTACACCTTC.

This clone has only a few counts. The chain combines TRBV28 with TRBJ2-1, with a weak D call TRBD2 (6 bases). Germline V gene sequence: CDR1 MDHEN, CDR2 SYDVKM. Trimming shortened V by 7 bases and J by 6 bases, and 16 bases separated the two germline ends. This CDR3 contains 14 residues. The CDR3 DNA reads as TGTGCCAGCATAGAGCTGACTAGATCCAATGAGCAGTTCTTC. Translating gives CASIELTRSNEQFF.

This chain uses TRBV29-1 with TRBJ1-2; 9 bases align to TRBD1. CDR3 length: 12 amino acids. Germline CDR1 reads SQVTM; CDR2 reads ANQGSEA. The trim removed 6 bases at V and 5 bases at J, leaving 4 bases unmatched. CDR3 region: CSVRDREYGYTF. The CDR3 DNA sequence: TGCAGCGTGAGGGACAGGGAGTATGGCTACACCTTC.